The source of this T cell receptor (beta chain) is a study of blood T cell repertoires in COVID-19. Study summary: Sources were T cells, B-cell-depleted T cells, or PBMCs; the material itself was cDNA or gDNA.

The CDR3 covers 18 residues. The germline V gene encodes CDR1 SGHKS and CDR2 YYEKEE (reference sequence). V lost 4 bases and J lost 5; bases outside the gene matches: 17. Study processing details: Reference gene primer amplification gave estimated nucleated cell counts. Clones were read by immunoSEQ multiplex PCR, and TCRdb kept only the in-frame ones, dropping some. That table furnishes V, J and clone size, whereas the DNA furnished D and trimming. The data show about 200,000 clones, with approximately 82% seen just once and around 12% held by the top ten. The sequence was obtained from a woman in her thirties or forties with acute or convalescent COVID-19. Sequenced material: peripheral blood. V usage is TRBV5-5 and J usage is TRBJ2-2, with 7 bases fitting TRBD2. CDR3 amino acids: CASSIRGDAGVRTGELFF. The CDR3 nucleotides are TGTGCCAGCAGCATCCGGGGGGATGCGGGAGTAAGGACCGGGGAGCTGTTTTTT.